The 30 T cell receptor beta chains below all came from one sample that was sequenced in a study of identical twins. In TCRdb, the 5' RACE reads were re-called with MiXCR into one record per CDR3 protein. Found here are 500,000 or so distinct CDR3 sequences, 14% of them singletons; the top ten hold 0.8% to 1%. These data were likewise used in another study, on yellow fever vaccine responses in identical twins.

Sequenced input: CD4+ T cells sorted from blood. Receptor source: a woman under 30 in good health.

This clonotype appeared many times. The chain has TRBV12-3 or TRBV12-4 and TRBJ2-1, with 13 positions matching TRBD2. The CDR3 loop spans 17 amino acids. V was pared by 0 bases and J by 7 bases, with 6 bases of the junction left unmatched. CDR3 nucleotide sequence: TGTGCCAGCAGTTTAGCACCACTAGCGGGAGGGCCTAATGAGCAGTTCTTC. It specifies CASSLAPLAGGPNEQFF.

The gene calls are TRBV7-9 and TRBJ2-1, with 7 nucleotides matching TRBD2. Germline trimming cut 1 base from V and 4 bases from J; bases unmatched to any gene: 7. There are 16 residues in the CDR3. Per the germline V gene, CDR1 is SEHNR and CDR2 is FQNEAQ (reference sequence). The CDR3, as DNA: TGTGCCAGCAGCTTAGTAATCCAGCGGGATTACAATGAGCAGTTCTTC. It is translated as CASSLVIQRDYNEQFF.

This clonotype occurred a few times. The chain has TRBV20-1 and TRBJ2-2; the D gene is possibly TRBD1 (6 bases). CDR3 size: 14 residues. Germline CDR1 DFQATT, CDR2 SNEGSKA (reference sequence). The CDR3 nucleotides read TGCAGCATCCCCCAGGGGTTAAGGACCGGGGAGCTGTTTTTT. Protein sequence: CSIPQGLRTGELFF.

V is TRBV20-1 and J is TRBJ2-5; TRBD2 aligns across 7 bases. The CDR3 has 16 amino acids. V lost 3 bases to trimming and J lost 5 bases; unmatched junction nucleotides: 15. Germline V gene data show CDR1 as DFQATT and CDR2 as SNEGSKA (reference sequence). CDR3 region: CSASIGSGGPGETQYF. The CDR3 nucleotides read TGCAGTGCTAGTATCGGGTCGGGGGGTCCGGGGGAGACCCAGTACTTC.

This chain connects TRBV7-2 to TRBJ1-3; the D is unclear. Trimming removed 5 bases at V and 0 bases at J, with 11 bases between. The CDR3 runs 15 residues. Germline lookup yields CDR1 SGHTA and CDR2 FQGNSA. Here the CDR3 reads CASSRDGSSGNTIYF. The CDR3 DNA is TGTGCCAGCAGCCGAGACGGGAGCTCTGGAAACACCATATATTTT. Full variable domain (outside the CDR3, taken from reference TRBV7-2 and TRBJ1-3): GAGVSQSPSNKVTEKGKDVELRCDPISGHTALYWYRQSLGQGLEFLIYFQGNSAPDKSGLPSDRFSAERTGGSVSTLTIQRTQQEDSAVYLCASSRDGSSGNTIYFGEGSWLTVV.

This clonotype has more than one count but fewer than ten. J is TRBJ1-5 and V is TRBV20-1; 8 nucleotides match TRBD1. Germline V gene lookup returns CDR1 DFQATT and CDR2 SNEGSKA (reference sequence). The CDR3 sequence is 14 residues long. The V and J ends lost 8 bases and 2 bases, in that order; junction bases with no gene match: 8. The CDR3 sequence is CSIPGGVGNQPQHF. DNA for the CDR3: TGCAGTATTCCAGGGGGCGTAGGCAATCAGCCCCAGCATTTT.

DNA of the CDR3: TGTGCCAGCAGTTGGACTAGCGGGGGGGCGGAGACCCAGTACTTC. Protein sequence: CASSWTSGGAETQYF. V gene TRBV5-5 combines with J gene TRBJ2-5; 15 bases match TRBD2. This CDR3 is 15 amino acids long. The germline V gene encodes CDR1 SGHKS and CDR2 YYEKEE (reference sequence). The V gene end was trimmed by 5 bases and the J gene end by 5 bases; junction bases not matched to a gene: 4.

The rearrangement joins TRBV6-2 or TRBV6-3 to TRBJ2-3, with 13 bases identical to TRBD2. Trimming removed 5 bases from V and 4 bases from J; junction bases left unmatched: 18. The CDR3 runs 20 residues. The germline CDR1 and CDR2 sequences are MNHEY and SVGEGT. The CDR3 sequence: CASSPRTSGRPTRGADTQYF. Here the CDR3 DNA reads TGTGCCAGCAGTCCCCGGACTAGCGGGAGACCTACGAGGGGGGCAGATACGCAGTATTTT.

This chain links TRBV7-2 with TRBJ2-7; D is perhaps TRBD2 (5 bases). V lost 3 bases and J 4 bases, leaving 16 bases between the germline ends. This CDR3 comprises 15 residues. Looked up from germline, CDR1 is SGHTA and CDR2 is FQGNSA. The DNA of the CDR3 is TGTGCCAGCAGCTTCCACCTAGCTGGGGATTACGAGCAGTACTTC. Its translation is CASSFHLAGDYEQYF. The full variable domain, rest sourced from reference TRBV7-2 and TRBJ2-7, is GAGVSQSPSNKVTEKGKDVELRCDPISGHTALYWYRQSLGQGLEFLIYFQGNSAPDKSGLPSDRFSAERTGGSVSTLTIQRTQQEDSAVYLCASSFHLAGDYEQYFGPGTRLTVT.

The rearrangement uses TRBV28 and TRBJ1-6; D is undetermined. CDR3 length equals 12 residues. Per the germline V gene, CDR1 is MDHEN and CDR2 is SYDVKM. Trimming removed 3 bases at V and 7 bases at J, with 4 bases between. CDR3 amino acids: CASSFRNSPLHF. CDR3 in DNA: TGTGCCAGCAGTTTTCGGAATTCACCCCTCCACTTT.

This clonotype was found a few times. The V gene is TRBV9, the J gene TRBJ2-6; D assignment may be TRBD1 or TRBD2 (6 bases each). The CDR3 has 20 amino acids. Trimming left V 4 bases short and J 2 bases short, with 25 bases between. The germline CDR1 and CDR2 sequences are SGDLS and YYNGEE. This chain's CDR3 is CASSSGGSGRFFAGANVLTF. CDR3 coding DNA: TGTGCCAGCAGCTCCGGGGGCTCAGGAAGGTTTTTCGCTGGGGCCAACGTCCTGACTTTC.

This clonotype was counted only a few times. The V call is TRBV5-1, the J call TRBJ2-7; perhaps TRBD2 as D (6 bases). The CDR3 sequence is 16 residues long. The germline gives CDR1 SGHRS, CDR2 YFSETQ. V was shortened by 1 base and J by 3 bases, with 17 bases between the two germline ends. Here the CDR3 DNA reads TGCGCCAGCAGCTTGAATTGGGAGGATCCCGACTACGAGCAGTACTTC. Translated: CASSLNWEDPDYEQYF.

This clonotype was counted many times. V gene TRBV12-3 or TRBV12-4 combines with J gene TRBJ1-2; D remains ambiguous. This CDR3 is built from 14 residues. V was shortened by 6 bases and J by 6 bases, with 17 bases between the two germline ends. CDR3 loop: CASSTVAGSDGYTF. Here the CDR3 DNA reads TGTGCCAGCAGCACCGTGGCGGGGTCGGATGGCTACACCTTC.

The V call is TRBV28, the J call TRBJ2-7; D gene unclear. The V and J ends lost 6 bases and 0 bases respectively, with 9 bases between them. Germline V gene data show CDR1 as MDHEN and CDR2 as SYDVKM. CDR3 length: 13 residues. The CDR3 sequence: CASRGSSSYEQYF. The CDR3 bases are TGTGCCAGCAGGGGCTCCAGCTCCTACGAGCAGTACTTC. The full variable domain, in which reference TRBV28 and TRBJ2-7 provide the parts outside the CDR3, is DVKVTQSSRYLVKRTGEKVFLECVQDMDHENMFWYRQDPGLGLRLIYFSYDVKMKEKGDIPEGYSVSREKKERFSLILESASTNQTSMYLCASRGSSSYEQYFGPGTRLTVT.

This clonotype was observed a few times. The rearrangement links TRBV9 to TRBJ2-1; possibly TRBD2 for D (6 bases). Trimming cost V 3 bases and J 7 bases, with 11 bases left between them. The CDR3 consists of 13 residues. Germline V gene data show CDR1 as SGDLS and CDR2 as YYNGEE. The CDR3: CASSAASGNEQFF. CDR3 DNA: TGTGCCAGCAGCGCCGCCAGCGGGAATGAGCAGTTCTTC.

A few counts support this clonotype. The chain is built from TRBV5-1 and TRBJ2-5; perhaps TRBD2 as D (6 bases). Deletions cut 9 bases from V and 3 bases from J, with 15 bases between. CDR1 is SGHRS and CDR2 is YFSETQ in the germline V gene. This CDR3 region has 13 residues. For the CDR3, the DNA is TGCGCCACCCGGACTAACACAAAAGAGACCCAGTACTTC. Protein sequence: CATRTNTKETQYF.

This clonotype was seen at least ten times. The chain has TRBV12-3 or TRBV12-4 and TRBJ2-7; 12 bases match TRBD1. Germline trimming cut 5 bases from V and 4 bases from J; bases unmatched to any gene: 3. The CDR3 has 14 amino acids. CDR3 sequence reads: CASSTGQGAYEQYF. CDR3 nucleotides: TGTGCCAGCAGTACGGGACAGGGGGCTTACGAGCAGTACTTC.

This clonotype came up a few times. DNA of the CDR3: TGTGCCAGCAGCTTCCGTCGTTTCGATGAGCAGTTCTTC. Its protein product is CASSFRRFDEQFF. The chain has TRBV11-3 and TRBJ2-1; D remains ambiguous. The V end was cut by 3 bases, the J end by 8 bases, with 11 bases between. This CDR3 has 13 amino acids. Germline assignment: CDR1 SGHNT and CDR2 YENEEA.

This clonotype has more than one count but fewer than ten. The rearrangement uses TRBV15 and TRBJ2-7, with D perhaps matching TRBD1 or TRBD2 (6 bases each). The germline V and J ends were trimmed by 3 bases and 2 bases, with 11 bases remaining between them. Germline CDR1 reads LNHNV; CDR2 reads YYDKDF (reference sequence). CDR3 length: 14 residues. In DNA, the CDR3 is TGTGCCACCAGCAGCCCGGGGGCCCCCTACGAGCAGTACTTC. It specifies CATSSPGAPYEQYF.

This chain connects TRBV30 to TRBJ2-5; 10 bases fit TRBD1. Germline-derived CDR1 and CDR2 are GTSNPN and SVGIG (reference sequence). After removal of 3 bases from V and 2 bases from J, the junction contained 6 bases not matched to a gene. The CDR3 has 15 amino acids. CDR3 nucleotides: TGTGCCTGGAGGAACGGACAGGGGGGACAAGAGACCCAGTACTTC. This sequence encodes CAWRNGQGGQETQYF.

This chain links TRBV29-1 with TRBJ2-1; 8 positions match TRBD1. J gave up 3 bases and V 5 bases, and 6 bases lay outside the gene matches. The length of the CDR3 is 14 residues. CDR1 is SQVTM and CDR2 is ANQGSEA in the germline V gene. For the CDR3, the DNA is TGCAGCGTTAAGGACAGGGAGCGCTACAATGAGCAGTTCTTC. Translation: CSVKDRERYNEQFF.

This clonotype occurred a few times. The chain employs TRBV15 and TRBJ2-7, with 11 bases aligning to TRBD1. V shed 0 bases, J shed 4 bases, and the junction held 5 bases outside the gene matches. This CDR3 is 16 amino acids long. CDR1 is LNHNV and CDR2 is YYDKDF in the germline V gene (reference sequence). The CDR3, as DNA: TGTGCCACCAGCAGAGATCGGACAGGGGGCCTTTACGAGCAGTACTTC. It codes for CATSRDRTGGLYEQYF.

Ten or more counts support this clonotype. V usage is TRBV5-1 and J usage is TRBJ1-1; no clear D. In germline, CDR1 is SGHRS, CDR2 YFSETQ. This CDR3 region has 14 residues. Trimming pared 0 bases from V and 8 bases from J, leaving 14 bases between. CDR3 coding DNA: TGCGCCAGCAGCTTGGCCGGGGAATGGAGAGAAGCTTTCTTT. Translated: CASSLAGEWREAFF.

The V call is TRBV10-3, the J call TRBJ1-1, with D unresolved. V lost 0 bases and J 5 bases, leaving 28 bases between the germline ends. The CDR3 runs to 20 residues. CDR1 is ENHRY, CDR2 SYGVKD, per germline. CDR3 nucleotides: TGTGCCATCAGTGAGTCGAAGATTCTTTCGGGGTCCGGACCTGGAACTGAAGCTTTCTTT. It is translated as CAISESKILSGSGPGTEAFF.

The chain carries TRBV28 and TRBJ2-7; D perhaps matches TRBD1 (6 bases). This CDR3 contains 15 residues. Germline CDR1 is MDHEN and CDR2 is SYDVKM. Trimming pared 6 bases from V and 3 bases from J, leaving 18 bases between. The CDR3 region has the DNA TGTGCCAGCAGGAAACAGGGTCCTCTAGGCTACGAGCAGTACTTC. Translation gives CASRKQGPLGYEQYF.

CDR3 DNA sequence: TGTGCCAGCAGCCAAGCTGGACAGGACCAAGAGACCCAGTACTTC. As protein: CASSQAGQDQETQYF. The J gene is TRBJ2-5, the V gene TRBV4-2; 7 bases align to TRBD1. The CDR3 is made up of 15 amino acids. Germline lookup yields CDR1 LGHNA and CDR2 YNFKEQ. Losses at the gene ends were 1 base for V and 0 bases for J; bases not matched to a gene: 2.

This clonotype was observed a few times. This chain connects TRBV5-1 to TRBJ1-4; D not certain. V lost 4 bases to trimming and J lost 13 bases, with 17 bases between them. This CDR3 is 13 amino acids long. Germline V gene data show CDR1 as SGHRS and CDR2 as YFSETQ. This chain's CDR3 is CASSPVLGGGLFF. The CDR3 coding sequence is TGCGCCAGCAGCCCCGTTTTGGGAGGTGGACTGTTTTTT.

This clonotype was seen more than once but under ten times. This chain links TRBV2 with TRBJ2-1; 9 bases fit TRBD2. Trimming cost V 8 bases and J 8 bases; bases outside gene matches: 10. The CDR3 has 14 residues. Germline CDR1 and CDR2: SNHLY and FYNNEI. CDR3 in amino acids: CASPGLALEDEQFF. Written as DNA, the CDR3 is TGTGCCAGCCCGGGACTAGCTCTGGAGGATGAGCAGTTCTTC.

This clonotype has just a few counts. The chain is built from TRBV29-1 and TRBJ2-6; tentatively, D is TRBD1 (5 bases). The CDR3 runs 15 residues. Trimming removed 5 bases at V and 4 bases at J, with 15 bases between. Germline CDR1 SQVTM, CDR2 ANQGSEA. The CDR3 DNA follows: TGCAGCGTTATGTTAGGGGCAACAGGGGCCAACGTCCTGACTTTC. The encoded protein is CSVMLGATGANVLTF.

This clonotype was counted between two and nine times. V usage is TRBV30 and J usage is TRBJ1-4; no reliable D call. The germline CDR1 and CDR2 sequences are GTSNPN and SVGIG (reference sequence). The CDR3 is made up of 13 amino acids. V lost 5 bases to trimming and J lost 7 bases, with 14 bases between them. The CDR3 sequence: CAWRTVRSEKLFF. CDR3 sequence (DNA): TGTGCCTGGCGGACCGTTAGAAGTGAAAAACTGTTTTTT.